This TCR beta chain was found in a study of human T cells and chemical hapten exposure. Unique molecular identifiers were attached to individual cDNA molecules within the library. TCRdb called the RACE reads again in MiXCR, with one record for every CDR3 protein. The data contain 96,000 or so distinct CDR3 sequences, approximately 8.6% of them singletons. The CDR3 has 14 residues. The germline V gene encodes CDR1 SGHAT and CDR2 FQNNGV. Trimming removed 5 bases from V and 7 bases from J; junction bases left unmatched: 8. Time point reported: patch test 2, 6 weeks after DPC sensitization. Regarding treatment: therapeutic diphenylcyclopropenone sensitization with weekly scalp DPC. From whole blood left unfractionated, total RNA was extracted.

The source of this sequence is a woman aged 40 to 50 with alopecia areata. Some clones in this sample may be carry-over from other donors' samples. The rearrangement joins TRBV11-2 to TRBJ2-4; 7 bases are shared with TRBD2. The material was whole blood, obtained in connection with sensitization to the hapten diphenylcyclopropenone (DPC). The DNA for the CDR3 is TGTGCCAGCAGCGGGACTATAGGGTTCAACATTCAGTACTTC. The encoded protein is CASSGTIGFNIQYF.